This T cell receptor beta chain derives from a study of blood T cell repertoires in COVID-19. Study context: Samples taken during acute and convalescent COVID-19 were collected in the United States, Italy and Spain.

In the source study's methods: Quantification of nucleated cells was approximated via reference gene primer amplification. Here immunoSEQ multiplex PCR was the method, and the copy in TCRdb shows in-frame clones only, minus some. Clonal size and the V and J genes are those of that table, whereas D and trimming came from the DNA. The data contain about 310,000 clones, around 90% of them seen just once; the ten biggest clones take up approximately 2.2%. The V end was cut by 3 bases, the J end by 0 bases, with 15 bases between. The CDR3 covers 16 residues. Germline V gene lookup returns CDR1 KGHSH and CDR2 LQKENI.

This TCR came from a young man with active or convalescent COVID-19. The V gene is TRBV18, the J gene TRBJ2-7; D perhaps matches TRBD2 (6 bases). The sequenced sample was peripheral blood. The CDR3, as DNA: TGTGCCAGCTCACCCCTAGCGTCTAGGAGCTCCTACGAGCAGTACTTC. This codes for CASSPLASRSSYEQYF.